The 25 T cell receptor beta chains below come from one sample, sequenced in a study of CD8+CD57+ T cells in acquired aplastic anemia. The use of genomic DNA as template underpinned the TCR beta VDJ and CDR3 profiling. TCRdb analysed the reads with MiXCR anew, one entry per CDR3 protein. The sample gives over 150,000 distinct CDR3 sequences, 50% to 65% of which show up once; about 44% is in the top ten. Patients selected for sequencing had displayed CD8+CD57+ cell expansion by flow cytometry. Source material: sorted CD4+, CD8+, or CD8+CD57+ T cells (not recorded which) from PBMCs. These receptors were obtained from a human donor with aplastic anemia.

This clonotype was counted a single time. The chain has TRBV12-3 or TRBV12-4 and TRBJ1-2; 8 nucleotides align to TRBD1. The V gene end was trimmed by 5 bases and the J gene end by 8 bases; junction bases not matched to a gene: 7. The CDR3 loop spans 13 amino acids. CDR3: CASSLGQGRGYTF. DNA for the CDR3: TGTGCCAGCAGTCTCGGACAGGGACGAGGCTACACCTTC.

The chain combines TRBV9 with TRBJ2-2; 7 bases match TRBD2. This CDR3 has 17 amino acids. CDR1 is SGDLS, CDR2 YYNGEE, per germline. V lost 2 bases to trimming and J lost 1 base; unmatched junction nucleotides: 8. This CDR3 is CASSVTRVAGNTGELFF. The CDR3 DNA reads TGTGCCAGCAGCGTCACTAGGGTAGCGGGGAACACCGGGGAGCTGTTTTTT.

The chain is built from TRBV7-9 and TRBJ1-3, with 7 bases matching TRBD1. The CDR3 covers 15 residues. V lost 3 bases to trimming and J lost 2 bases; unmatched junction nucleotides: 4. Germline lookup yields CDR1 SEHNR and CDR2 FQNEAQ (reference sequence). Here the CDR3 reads CASSFFQGAGNTIYF. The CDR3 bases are TGTGCCAGCAGCTTCTTCCAGGGGGCTGGAAACACCATATATTTT.

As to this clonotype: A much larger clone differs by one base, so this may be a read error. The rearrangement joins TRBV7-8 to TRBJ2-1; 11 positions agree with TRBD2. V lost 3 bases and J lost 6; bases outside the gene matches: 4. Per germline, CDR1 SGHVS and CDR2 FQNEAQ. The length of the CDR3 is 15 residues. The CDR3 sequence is CASSFLAGGLNEQFF. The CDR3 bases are TGTGCCAGCAGCTTCCTAGCGGGGGGCCTCAATGAGCAGTTCTTC.

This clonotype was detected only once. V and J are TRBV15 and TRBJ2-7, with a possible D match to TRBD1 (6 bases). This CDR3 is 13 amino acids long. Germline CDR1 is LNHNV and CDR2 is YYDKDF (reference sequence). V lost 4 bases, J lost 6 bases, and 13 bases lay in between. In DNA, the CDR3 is TGTGCCACCAGCACCCTTGACAGGCTCGAGCAGTACTTC. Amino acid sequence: CATSTLDRLEQYF.

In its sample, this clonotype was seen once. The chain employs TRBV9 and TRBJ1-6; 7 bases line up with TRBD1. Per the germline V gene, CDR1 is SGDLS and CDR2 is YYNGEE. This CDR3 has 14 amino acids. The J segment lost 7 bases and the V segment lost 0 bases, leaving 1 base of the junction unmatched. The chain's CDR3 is CASSVEGQNSPLHF. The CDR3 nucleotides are TGTGCCAGCAGCGTAGAGGGACAGAATTCACCCCTCCACTTT. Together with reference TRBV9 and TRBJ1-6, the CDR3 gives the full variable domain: DSGVTQTPKHLITATGQRVTLRCSPRSGDLSVYWYQQSLDQGLQFLIQYYNGEERAKGNILERFSAQQFPDLHSELNLSSLELGDSALYFCASSVEGQNSPLHFGNGTRLTVT.

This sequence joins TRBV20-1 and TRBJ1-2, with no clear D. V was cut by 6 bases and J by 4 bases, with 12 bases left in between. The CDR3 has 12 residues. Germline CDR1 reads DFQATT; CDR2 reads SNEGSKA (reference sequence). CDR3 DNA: TGCAGTGCCCCGAAGGTGAGCTATGGCTACACCTTC. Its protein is CSAPKVSYGYTF.

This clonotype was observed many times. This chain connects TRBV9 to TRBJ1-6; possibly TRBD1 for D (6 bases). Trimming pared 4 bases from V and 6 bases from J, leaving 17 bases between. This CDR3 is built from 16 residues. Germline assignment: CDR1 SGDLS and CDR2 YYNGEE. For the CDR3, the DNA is TGTGCCAGCAGCCCTCAAGGCGACAGGCTTAATTCACCCCTCCACTTT. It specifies CASSPQGDRLNSPLHF.

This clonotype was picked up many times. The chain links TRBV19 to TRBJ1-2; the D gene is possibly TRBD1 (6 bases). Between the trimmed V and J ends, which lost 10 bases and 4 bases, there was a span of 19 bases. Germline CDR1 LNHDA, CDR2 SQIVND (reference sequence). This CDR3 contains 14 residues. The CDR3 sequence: CATTQGGGLYGYTF. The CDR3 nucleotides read TGTGCCACCACACAGGGAGGGGGGCTCTATGGCTACACCTTC.

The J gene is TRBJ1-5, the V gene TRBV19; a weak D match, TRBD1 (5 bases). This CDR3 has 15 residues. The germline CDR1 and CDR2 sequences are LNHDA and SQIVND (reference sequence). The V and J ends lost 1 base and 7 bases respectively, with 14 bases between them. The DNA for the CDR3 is TGTGCCAGTAGTATAGTGGTGCAGGGAGGGCAGCCCCAGCATTTT. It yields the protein CASSIVVQGGQPQHF.

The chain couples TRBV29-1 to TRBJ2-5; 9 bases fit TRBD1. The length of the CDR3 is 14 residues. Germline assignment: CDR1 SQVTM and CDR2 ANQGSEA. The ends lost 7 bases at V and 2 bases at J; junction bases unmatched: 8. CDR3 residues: CSAWDRVGQETQYF. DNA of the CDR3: TGCAGCGCCTGGGACAGGGTAGGGCAAGAGACCCAGTACTTC. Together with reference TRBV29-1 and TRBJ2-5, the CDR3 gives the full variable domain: SAVISQKPSRDICQRGTSLTIQCQVDSQVTMMFWYRQQPGQSLTLIATANQGSEATYESGFVIDKFPISRPNLTFSTLTVSNMSPEDSSIYLCSAWDRVGQETQYFGPGTRLLVL.

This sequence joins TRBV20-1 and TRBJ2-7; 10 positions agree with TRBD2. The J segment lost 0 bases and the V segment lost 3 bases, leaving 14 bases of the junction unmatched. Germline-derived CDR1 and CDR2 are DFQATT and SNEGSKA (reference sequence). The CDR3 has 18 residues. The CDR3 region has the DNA TGCAGTGCTAGGGCTAGCGGGGGTACGCTCGTGAGCTCCTACGAGCAGTACTTC. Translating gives CSARASGGTLVSSYEQYF.

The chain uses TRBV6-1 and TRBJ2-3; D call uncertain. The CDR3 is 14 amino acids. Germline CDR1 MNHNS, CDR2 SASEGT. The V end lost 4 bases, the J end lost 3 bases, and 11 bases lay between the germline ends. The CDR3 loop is CASSVASETDTQYF. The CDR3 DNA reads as TGTGCCAGCAGTGTTGCTTCGGAGACAGATACGCAGTATTTT.

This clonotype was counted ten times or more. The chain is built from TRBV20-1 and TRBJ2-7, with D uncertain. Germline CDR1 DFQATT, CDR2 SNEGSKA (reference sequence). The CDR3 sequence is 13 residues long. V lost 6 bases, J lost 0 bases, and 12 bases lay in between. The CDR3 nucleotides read TGCAGTGCCCTCGCGACTGTCTCCTACGAGCAGTACTTC. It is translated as CSALATVSYEQYF.

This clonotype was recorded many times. CDR3 loop: CASSLARTGVSSYEQYF. In DNA form, the CDR3 reads TGCGCCAGCAGCTTGGCTAGGACAGGGGTCAGCTCCTACGAGCAGTACTTC. V gene TRBV5-1 combines with J gene TRBJ2-7; the match to TRBD1 covers 9 bases. The CDR3 is made up of 17 amino acids. V trimming: 0 bases; J trimming: 0 bases; junction bases outside the gene matches: 7. Germline-derived CDR1 and CDR2 are SGHRS and YFSETQ.

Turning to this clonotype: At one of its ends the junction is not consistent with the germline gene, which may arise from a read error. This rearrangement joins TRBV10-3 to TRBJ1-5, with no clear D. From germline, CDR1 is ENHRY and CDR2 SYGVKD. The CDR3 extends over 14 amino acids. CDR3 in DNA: TGTGCCAGCAGTTGGACGCCGGAGAATCAGCCCCAGCATTTT. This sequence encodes CASSWTPENQPQHF.

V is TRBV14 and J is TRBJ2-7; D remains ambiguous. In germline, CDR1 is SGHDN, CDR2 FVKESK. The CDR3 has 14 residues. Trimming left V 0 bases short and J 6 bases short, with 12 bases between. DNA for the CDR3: TGTGCCAGCAGCCAAGAGCTAGTTCCCATCGAGCAGTACTTC. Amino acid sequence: CASSQELVPIEQYF.

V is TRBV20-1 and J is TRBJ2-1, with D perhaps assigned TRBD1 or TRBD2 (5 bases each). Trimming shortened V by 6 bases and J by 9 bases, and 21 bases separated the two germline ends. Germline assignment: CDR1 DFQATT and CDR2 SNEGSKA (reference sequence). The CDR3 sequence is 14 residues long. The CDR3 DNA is TGCAGTGCGGGACGCGTTGGGAGTATCGGTGAGCAGTTCTTC. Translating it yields CSAGRVGSIGEQFF.

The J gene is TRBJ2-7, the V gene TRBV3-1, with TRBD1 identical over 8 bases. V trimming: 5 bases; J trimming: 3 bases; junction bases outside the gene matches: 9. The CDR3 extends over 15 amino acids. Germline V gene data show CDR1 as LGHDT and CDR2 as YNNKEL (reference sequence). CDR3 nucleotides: TGTGCCAGCAGCGATTCCGGGACAGGTTACTACGAGCAGTACTTC. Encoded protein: CASSDSGTGYYEQYF.

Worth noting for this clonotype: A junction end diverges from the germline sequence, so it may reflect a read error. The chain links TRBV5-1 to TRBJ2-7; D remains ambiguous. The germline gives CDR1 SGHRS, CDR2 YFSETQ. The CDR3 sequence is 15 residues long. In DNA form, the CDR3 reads TGTGCCAGCAGCTTAGTTGGGTGGAGAGGCTACGAGCAGTACTTC. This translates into CASSLVGWRGYEQYF.

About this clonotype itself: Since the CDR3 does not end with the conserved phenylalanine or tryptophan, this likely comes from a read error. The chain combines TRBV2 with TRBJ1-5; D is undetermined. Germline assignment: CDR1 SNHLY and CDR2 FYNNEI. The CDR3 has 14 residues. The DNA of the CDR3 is TGCGCCAGCAGTGAAGGGCGGACCAATCAGCCCCAGCATTCT. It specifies CASSEGRTNQPQHS.

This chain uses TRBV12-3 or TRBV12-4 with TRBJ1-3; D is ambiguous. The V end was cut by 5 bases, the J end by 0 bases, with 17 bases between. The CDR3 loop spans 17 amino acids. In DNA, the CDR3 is TGTGCCAGCAGTCCCAAGGGCTGGGATAACTCTGGAAACACCATATATTTT. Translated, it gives CASSPKGWDNSGNTIYF.

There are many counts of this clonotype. CDR3 DNA: TGCGCCAGCAGCTTGGAGGCCGGTACCCCGGAGCAGTACTTC. Translating gives CASSLEAGTPEQYF. This chain links TRBV5-1 with TRBJ2-7; D unresolved. Germline CDR1 and CDR2: SGHRS and YFSETQ. The V end was cut by 0 bases, the J end by 7 bases, with 14 bases between. This CDR3 has 14 residues.

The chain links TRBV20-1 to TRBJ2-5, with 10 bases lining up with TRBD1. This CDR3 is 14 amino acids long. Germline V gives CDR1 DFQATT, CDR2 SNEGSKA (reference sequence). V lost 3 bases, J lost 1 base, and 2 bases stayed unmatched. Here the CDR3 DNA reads TGCAGTGCTAGGGGGGACAGGGGCCAAGAGACCCAGTACTTC. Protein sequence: CSARGDRGQETQYF.

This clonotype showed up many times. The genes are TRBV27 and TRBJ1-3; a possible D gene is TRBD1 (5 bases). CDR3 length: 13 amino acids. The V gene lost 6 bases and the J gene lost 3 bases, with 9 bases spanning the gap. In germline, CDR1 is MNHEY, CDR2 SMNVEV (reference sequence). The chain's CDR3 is CASSRAYGNTIYF. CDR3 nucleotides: TGTGCCAGCAGCAGGGCATATGGAAACACCATATATTTT.